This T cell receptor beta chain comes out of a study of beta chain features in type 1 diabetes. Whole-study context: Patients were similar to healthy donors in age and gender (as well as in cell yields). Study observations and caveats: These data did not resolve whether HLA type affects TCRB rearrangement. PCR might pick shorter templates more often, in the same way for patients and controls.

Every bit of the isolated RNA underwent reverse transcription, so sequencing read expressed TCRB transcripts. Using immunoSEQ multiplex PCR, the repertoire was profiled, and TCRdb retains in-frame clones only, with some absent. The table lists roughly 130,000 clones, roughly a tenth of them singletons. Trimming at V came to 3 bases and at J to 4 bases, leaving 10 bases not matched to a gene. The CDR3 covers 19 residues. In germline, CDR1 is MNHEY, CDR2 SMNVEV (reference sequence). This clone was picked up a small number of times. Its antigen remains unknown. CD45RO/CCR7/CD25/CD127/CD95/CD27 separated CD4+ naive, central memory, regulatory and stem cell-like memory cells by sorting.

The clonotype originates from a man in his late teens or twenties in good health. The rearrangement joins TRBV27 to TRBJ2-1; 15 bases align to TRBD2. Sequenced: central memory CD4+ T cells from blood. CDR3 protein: CASSFRGLAGGNRYNEQFF. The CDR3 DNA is TGTGCCAGCAGTTTCCGAGGACTAGCGGGGGGGAATCGGTACAATGAGCAGTTCTTC.